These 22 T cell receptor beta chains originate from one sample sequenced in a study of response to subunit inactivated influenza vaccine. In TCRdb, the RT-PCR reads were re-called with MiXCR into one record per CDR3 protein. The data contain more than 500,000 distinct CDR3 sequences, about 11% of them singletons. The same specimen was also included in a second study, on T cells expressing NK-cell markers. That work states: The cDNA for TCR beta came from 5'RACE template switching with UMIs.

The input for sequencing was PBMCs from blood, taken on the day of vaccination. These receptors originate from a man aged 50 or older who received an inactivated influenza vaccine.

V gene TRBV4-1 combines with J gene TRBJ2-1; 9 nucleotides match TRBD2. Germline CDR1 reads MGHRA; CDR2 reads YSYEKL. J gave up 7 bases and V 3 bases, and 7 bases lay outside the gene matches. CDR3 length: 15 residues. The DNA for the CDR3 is TGCGCCAGCAGCCAGCTAGCGGGACCTTTTAATGAGCAGTTCTTC. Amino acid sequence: CASSQLAGPFNEQFF.

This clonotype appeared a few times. Here the CDR3 reads CASSFRRQGRTDTQYF. Written as DNA, the CDR3 is TGTGCCAGCAGCTTTCGTCGACAGGGGAGAACAGATACGCAGTATTTT. The chain combines TRBV7-9 with TRBJ2-3, with 8 bases lining up with TRBD1. Losses at the gene ends were 3 bases for V and 3 bases for J; bases not matched to a gene: 8. CDR1 and CDR2 from the germline V gene are SEHNR and FQNEAQ (reference sequence). This CDR3 contains 16 residues. Full variable domain (rest looked up from reference TRBV7-9 and TRBJ2-3): DTGVSQNPRHKITKRGQNVTFRCDPISEHNRLYWYRQTLGQGPEFLTYFQNEAQLEKSRLLSDRFSAERPKGSFSTLEIQRTEQGDSAMYLCASSFRRQGRTDTQYFGPGTRLTVL.

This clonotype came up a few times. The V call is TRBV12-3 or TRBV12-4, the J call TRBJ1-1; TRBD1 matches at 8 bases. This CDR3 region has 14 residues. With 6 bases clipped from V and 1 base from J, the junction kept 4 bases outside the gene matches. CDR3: CASRHTGGNTEAFF. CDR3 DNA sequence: TGTGCCAGCAGACATACAGGGGGGAACACTGAAGCTTTCTTT.

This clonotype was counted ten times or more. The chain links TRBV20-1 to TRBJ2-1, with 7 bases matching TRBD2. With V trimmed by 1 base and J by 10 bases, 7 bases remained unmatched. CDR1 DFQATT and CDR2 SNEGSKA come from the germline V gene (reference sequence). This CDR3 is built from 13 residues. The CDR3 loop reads CSARVGRESEQFF. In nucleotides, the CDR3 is TGCAGTGCTAGAGTTGGGCGGGAGTCCGAGCAGTTCTTC.

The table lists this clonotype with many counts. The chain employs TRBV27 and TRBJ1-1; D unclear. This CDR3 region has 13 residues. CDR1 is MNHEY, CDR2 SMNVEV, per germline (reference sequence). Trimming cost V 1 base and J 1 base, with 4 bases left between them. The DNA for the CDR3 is TGTGCCAGCAGTTTATACAGGAACACTGAAGCTTTCTTT. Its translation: CASSLYRNTEAFF.

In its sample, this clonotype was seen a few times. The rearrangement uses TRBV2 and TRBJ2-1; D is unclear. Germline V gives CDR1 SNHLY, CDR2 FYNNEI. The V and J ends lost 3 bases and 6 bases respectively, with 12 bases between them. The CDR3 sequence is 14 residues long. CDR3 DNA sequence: TGTGCCAGCAGTGAGGCTCAACACCTCAATGAGCAGTTCTTC. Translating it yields CASSEAQHLNEQFF. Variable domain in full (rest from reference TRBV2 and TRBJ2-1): EPEVTQTPSHQVTQMGQEVILRCVPISNHLYFYWYRQILGQKVEFLVSFYNNEISEKSEIFDDQFSVERPDGSNFTLKIRSTKLEDSAMYFCASSEAQHLNEQFFGPGTRLTVL.

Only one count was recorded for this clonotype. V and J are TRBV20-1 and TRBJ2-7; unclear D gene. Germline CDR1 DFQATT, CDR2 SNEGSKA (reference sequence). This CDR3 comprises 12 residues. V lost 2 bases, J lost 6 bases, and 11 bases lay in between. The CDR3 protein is CSARPSGPEQYF. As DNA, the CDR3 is TGCAGTGCTAGACCCTCTGGTCCCGAGCAGTACTTC.

The CDR3 coding sequence is TGTGCCAGCAGCTTTCGGACTAGCGGGATCAGCACAGATACGCAGTATTTT. Its protein product is CASSFRTSGISTDTQYF. This chain connects TRBV7-2 to TRBJ2-3; 12 nucleotides match TRBD2. J lost 0 bases, V lost 3 bases, and 4 bases had no gene match. From germline, CDR1 is SGHTA and CDR2 FQGNSA. CDR3 length: 17 residues.

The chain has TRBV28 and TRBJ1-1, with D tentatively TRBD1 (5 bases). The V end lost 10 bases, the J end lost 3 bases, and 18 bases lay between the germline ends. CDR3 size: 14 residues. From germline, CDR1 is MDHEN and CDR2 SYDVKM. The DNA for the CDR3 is TGTGCCACCACTTCGAACGGGGGGTACACTGAAGCTTTCTTT. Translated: CATTSNGGYTEAFF.

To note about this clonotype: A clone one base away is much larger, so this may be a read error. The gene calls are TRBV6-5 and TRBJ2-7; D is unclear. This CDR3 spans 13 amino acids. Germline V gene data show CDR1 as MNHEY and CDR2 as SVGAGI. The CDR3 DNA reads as TGTGCCTGCAGTTACTCGCGGAATAACGAGCAGTACTTC. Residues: CACSYSRNNEQYF.

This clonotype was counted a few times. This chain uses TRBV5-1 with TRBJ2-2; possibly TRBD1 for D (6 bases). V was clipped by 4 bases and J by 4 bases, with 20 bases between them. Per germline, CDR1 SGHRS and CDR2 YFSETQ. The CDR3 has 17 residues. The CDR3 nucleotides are TGCGCCAGCAGCCTACAGGGAATCGGAATAGTCACCGGGGAGCTGTTTTTT. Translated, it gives CASSLQGIGIVTGELFF.

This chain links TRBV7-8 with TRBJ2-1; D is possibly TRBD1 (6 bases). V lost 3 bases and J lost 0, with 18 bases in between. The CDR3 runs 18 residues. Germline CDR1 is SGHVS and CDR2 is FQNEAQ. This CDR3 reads CASSFLAPRTASYNEQFF. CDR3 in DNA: TGTGCCAGCAGCTTCCTAGCCCCTCGGACAGCCTCCTACAATGAGCAGTTCTTC.

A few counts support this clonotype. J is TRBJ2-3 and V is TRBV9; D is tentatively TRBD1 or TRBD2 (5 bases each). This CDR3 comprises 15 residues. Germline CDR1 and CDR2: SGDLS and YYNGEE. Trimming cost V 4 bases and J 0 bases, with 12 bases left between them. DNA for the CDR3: TGTGCCAGCAGCTACGGGGCCCTTAGCACAGATACGCAGTATTTT. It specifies CASSYGALSTDTQYF.

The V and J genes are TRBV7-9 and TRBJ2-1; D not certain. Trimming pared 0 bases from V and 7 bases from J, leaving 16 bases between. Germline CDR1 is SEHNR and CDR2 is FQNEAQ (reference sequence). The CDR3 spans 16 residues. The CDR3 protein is CASSLASWADGNEQFF. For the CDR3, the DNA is TGTGCCAGCAGCTTAGCGAGCTGGGCAGATGGGAATGAGCAGTTCTTC.

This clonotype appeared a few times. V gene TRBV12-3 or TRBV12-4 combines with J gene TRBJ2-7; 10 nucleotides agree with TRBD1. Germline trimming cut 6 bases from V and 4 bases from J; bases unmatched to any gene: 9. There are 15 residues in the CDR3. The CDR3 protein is CASRPGTGEKYEQYF. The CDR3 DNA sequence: TGTGCCAGCAGACCCGGGACAGGGGAAAAGTACGAGCAGTACTTC.

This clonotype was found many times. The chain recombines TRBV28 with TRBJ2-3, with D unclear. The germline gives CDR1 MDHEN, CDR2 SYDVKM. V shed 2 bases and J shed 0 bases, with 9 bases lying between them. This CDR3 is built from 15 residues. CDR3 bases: TGTGCCAGCAGTTTAGCGCTCGATAGCACAGATACGCAGTATTTT. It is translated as CASSLALDSTDTQYF.

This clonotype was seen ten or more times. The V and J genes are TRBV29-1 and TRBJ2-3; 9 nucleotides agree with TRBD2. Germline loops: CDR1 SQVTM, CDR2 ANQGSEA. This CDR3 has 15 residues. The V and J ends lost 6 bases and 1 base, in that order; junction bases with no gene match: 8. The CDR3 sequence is CSVTGAGGRTDTQYF. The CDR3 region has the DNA TGCAGCGTGACGGGCGCGGGAGGGCGCACAGATACGCAGTATTTT.

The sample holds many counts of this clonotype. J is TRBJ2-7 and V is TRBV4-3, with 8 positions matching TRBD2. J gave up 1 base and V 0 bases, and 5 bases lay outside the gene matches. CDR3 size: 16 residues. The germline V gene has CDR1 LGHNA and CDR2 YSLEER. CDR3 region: CASSQDGTRSSYEQYF. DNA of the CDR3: TGCGCCAGCAGCCAAGACGGGACTAGGTCTTCCTACGAGCAGTACTTC.

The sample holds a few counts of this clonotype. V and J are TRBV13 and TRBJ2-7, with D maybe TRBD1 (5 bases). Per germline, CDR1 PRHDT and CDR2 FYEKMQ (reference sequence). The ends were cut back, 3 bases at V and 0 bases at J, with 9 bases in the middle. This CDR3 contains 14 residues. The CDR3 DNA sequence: TGTGCCAGCAGCTTCCGACAGATCTCCTACGAGCAGTACTTC. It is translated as CASSFRQISYEQYF.

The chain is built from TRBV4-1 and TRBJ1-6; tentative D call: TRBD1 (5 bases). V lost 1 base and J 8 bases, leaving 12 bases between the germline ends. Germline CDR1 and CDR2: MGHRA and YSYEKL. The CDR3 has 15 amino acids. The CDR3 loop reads CASSQARGVDSPLHF. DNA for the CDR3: TGCGCCAGCAGCCAAGCCCGGGGGGTTGATTCACCCCTCCACTTT.

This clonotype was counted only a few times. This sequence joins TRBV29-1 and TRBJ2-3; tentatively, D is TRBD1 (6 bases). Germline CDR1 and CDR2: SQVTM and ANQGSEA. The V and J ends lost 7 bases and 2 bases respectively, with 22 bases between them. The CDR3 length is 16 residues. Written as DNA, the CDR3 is TGCAGCGCCAGAGGGACGCGGCAGGGGAACACAGATACGCAGTATTTT. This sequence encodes CSARGTRQGNTDTQYF.

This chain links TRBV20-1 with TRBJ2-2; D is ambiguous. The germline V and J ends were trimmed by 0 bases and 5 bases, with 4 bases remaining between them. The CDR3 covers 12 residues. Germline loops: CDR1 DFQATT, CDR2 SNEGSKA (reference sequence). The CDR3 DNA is TGCAGTGCTAGAGATACTACCGGGGAGCTGTTTTTT. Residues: CSARDTTGELFF.